The TCR beta chain described here comes from a study of PD-L1 blockade in urothelial cancer. Libraries were prepared by immunoSEQ multiplex PCR; TCRdb keeps only in-frame clonotypes and omits some of them. The sample holds about 48,000 clones; 70% to 90% are singletons and the top ten take less than 11%. This CDR3 is built from 15 residues. Germline lookup yields CDR1 MNHEY and CDR2 SVGAGI. Notes on this clone: A junction end diverges from the germline sequence, so it may reflect a read error.

Time point meaning: peripheral blood 6 weeks after treatment start. J is TRBJ2-3 and V is TRBV6-5, with 7 bases lining up with TRBD2. The clonotype originates from a man between 60 and 75 years old with urothelial cancer. The input for sequencing was PBMCs, taken around atezolizumab (anti-PD-L1) treatment. The CDR3 here is CASRYSAGRTDTQYF. The CDR3 DNA reads TGTGCCAGCAGATACTCAGCGGGGCGCACAGATACGCAGTATTTT.